Below, 32 T cell receptor beta chains from the same sample are listed, as sequenced in a study of graft-versus-host responses after intestinal transplantation. Assay: immunoSEQ multiplex PCR; the TCRdb copy retains only in-frame clones and omits some. Of approximately 80,000 clones listed, less than 90% are singletons. These receptors have no identified antigens. The sample was unstimulated CD4+ T cells sorted from spleen or lymph node cells, taken before intestinal transplant. These receptors came from a human donor who received an intestinal transplant.

The gene calls are TRBV15 and TRBJ2-1, with TRBD1 matching over 8 bases. V gave up 0 bases and J gave up 0 bases; unmatched junction bases: 4. The length of the CDR3 is 17 residues. Germline CDR1 is LNHNV and CDR2 is YYDKDF (reference sequence). DNA of the CDR3: TGTGCCACCAGCAGAGACCCTGGACAGGGCTCCTACAATGAGCAGTTCTTC. This translates into CATSRDPGQGSYNEQFF.

The rearrangement links TRBV28 to TRBJ1-1; maybe TRBD1 (5 bases). The CDR3 extends over 14 amino acids. Germline CDR1 and CDR2: MDHEN and SYDVKM. V was clipped by 7 bases and J by 3 bases, with 15 bases between them. CDR3 in amino acids: CASTSIDSYTEAFF. For the CDR3, the DNA is TGTGCCAGCACCTCGATTGACAGTTACACTGAAGCTTTCTTT.

CDR3 nucleotides: TGTGCCAGCAGCCGGGGACTAGCGGGGCCCCAAGAGACCCAGTACTTC. Protein product: CASSRGLAGPQETQYF. The V call is TRBV5-4, the J call TRBJ2-5, with TRBD2 identical over 13 bases. The CDR3 runs 16 residues. Germline trimming cut 4 bases from V and 1 base from J; bases unmatched to any gene: 4. Germline V CDR1 and CDR2: SGHNT, YYREEE (reference sequence).

The rearrangement joins TRBV13 to TRBJ2-3, with 10 bases aligning to TRBD2. This CDR3 spans 19 amino acids. From germline, CDR1 is PRHDT and CDR2 FYEKMQ (reference sequence). The ends lost 2 bases at V and 1 base at J; junction bases unmatched: 12. As DNA, the CDR3 is TGTGCCAGCAGCTTAACGTTCGGAGGCGGGACTAGCGGCACAGATACGCAGTATTTT. Translating gives CASSLTFGGGTSGTDTQYF. The full variable domain, rest sourced from reference TRBV13 and TRBJ2-3, is AAGVIQSPRHLIKEKRETATLKCYPIPRHDTVYWYQQGPGQDPQFLISFYEKMQSDKGSIPDRFSAQQFSDYHSELNMSSLELGDSALYFCASSLTFGGGTSGTDTQYFGPGTRLTVL.

V gene TRBV28 combines with J gene TRBJ1-5, with D perhaps matching TRBD1 (6 bases). There are 14 residues in the CDR3. The V and J ends lost 6 bases and 3 bases respectively, with 12 bases between them. CDR1 is MDHEN and CDR2 is SYDVKM in the germline V gene. In DNA form, the CDR3 reads TGTGCCAGCAGCTCACAGGGCCTCAATCAGCCCCAGCATTTT. Protein sequence: CASSSQGLNQPQHF.

The chain carries TRBV7-9 and TRBJ2-3, with D possibly matching TRBD2 (6 bases). This CDR3 is built from 16 residues. V dropped 4 bases and J dropped 0 bases, with 14 bases sitting between them. Germline-derived CDR1 and CDR2 are SEHNR and FQNEAQ (reference sequence). The CDR3: CASSSPDGRSTDTQYF. As DNA, the CDR3 is TGTGCCAGCAGCTCCCCGGACGGGAGAAGCACAGATACGCAGTATTTT.

The CDR3 sequence: CASSLTGGANYGYTF. The CDR3 DNA reads as TGTGCCAGCAGTTTAACAGGGGGCGCGAACTATGGCTACACCTTC. The J gene is TRBJ1-2, the V gene TRBV27; 9 bases agree with TRBD1. The length of the CDR3 is 15 residues. J was trimmed by 2 bases and V by 2 bases; bases with no gene match: 3. The germline gives CDR1 MNHEY, CDR2 SMNVEV (reference sequence).

The rearrangement joins TRBV28 to TRBJ2-3; 7 bases are a match to TRBD2. V dropped 1 base and J dropped 0; count of bases not matched to a gene: 4. CDR3 length equals 16 residues. Per the germline V gene, CDR1 is MDHEN and CDR2 is SYDVKM. The CDR3 DNA is TGTGCCAGCAGTTTATACGCGGGGGTGAGCACAGATACGCAGTATTTT. Protein sequence: CASSLYAGVSTDTQYF.

V and J are TRBV5-1 and TRBJ1-4; the match to TRBD1 covers 7 bases. Trimming took 4 bases from V and 8 from J; bases not matched to a gene: 11. The CDR3 runs to 15 residues. The germline gives CDR1 SGHRS, CDR2 YFSETQ. CDR3 amino acids: CASSPQQGSGEKLFF. CDR3 sequence (DNA): TGCGCCAGCAGCCCCCAACAGGGGAGTGGAGAAAAACTGTTTTTT.

This clone was seen a few times. The rearrangement joins TRBV5-1 to TRBJ2-4, with 9 bases matching TRBD1. The CDR3 consists of 15 residues. Germline V gene data show CDR1 as SGHRS and CDR2 as YFSETQ. J was trimmed by 3 bases and V by 0 bases; bases with no gene match: 1. CDR3 sequence (DNA): TGCGCCAGCAGCTTGGCGGGACAGGGCAAAAACATTCAGTACTTC. It codes for CASSLAGQGKNIQYF.

This sequence joins TRBV4-1 and TRBJ2-7; 10 bases are shared with TRBD1. With 0 bases clipped from V and 6 bases from J, the junction kept 5 bases outside the gene matches. CDR1 is MGHRA, CDR2 YSYEKL, per germline. This CDR3 is built from 15 residues. CDR3: CASSQDDRGRSEQYF. CDR3 coding DNA: TGCGCCAGCAGCCAAGATGACAGGGGGCGCTCCGAGCAGTACTTC.

The V call is TRBV30, the J call TRBJ1-1; D ambiguous. Looked up from germline, CDR1 is GTSNPN and CDR2 is SVGIG (reference sequence). The CDR3 consists of 11 residues. Trimming removed 1 base at V and 11 bases at J, with 11 bases between. DNA of the CDR3: TGTGCCTGGAGTGCCGGGGAAGTCGCTTTCTTT. It encodes CAWSAGEVAFF.

V gene TRBV7-9 combines with J gene TRBJ1-6, with D perhaps TRBD1 (5 bases). Germline CDR1 reads SEHNR; CDR2 reads FQNEAQ (reference sequence). This CDR3 spans 18 amino acids. The V and J ends lost 0 bases and 9 bases respectively, with 21 bases between them. CDR3 sequence (DNA): TGTGCCAGCAGCTTAGCCCCAATGCTCTCCCGACAGAGTTCACCCCTCCACTTT. Protein product: CASSLAPMLSRQSSPLHF. Based on the CDR3 plus reference TRBV7-9 and TRBJ1-6, the full variable domain is DTGVSQNPRHKITKRGQNVTFRCDPISEHNRLYWYRQTLGQGPEFLTYFQNEAQLEKSRLLSDRFSAERPKGSFSTLEIQRTEQGDSAMYLCASSLAPMLSRQSSPLHFGNGTRLTVT.

The chain links TRBV5-6 to TRBJ2-5; D possibly corresponds to TRBD1 (5 bases). The CDR3 loop spans 14 amino acids. Germline CDR1 and CDR2: SGHDT and YYEEEE. The germline V and J ends were trimmed by 0 bases and 1 base, with 7 bases remaining between them. CDR3 sequence reads: CASSLVGAQETQYF. The CDR3 DNA reads TGTGCCAGCAGCTTGGTAGGGGCCCAAGAGACCCAGTACTTC. Looking up the rest from reference TRBV5-6 and TRBJ2-5 gives the full variable domain: DAGVTQSPTHLIKTRGQQVTLRCSPKSGHDTVSWYQQALGQGPQFIFQYYEEEERQRGNFPDRFSGHQFPNYSSELNVNALLLGDSALYLCASSLVGAQETQYFGPGTRLLVL.

The chain recombines TRBV7-6 with TRBJ2-7; D possibly corresponds to TRBD1 (5 bases). This CDR3 comprises 15 residues. Germline-derived CDR1 and CDR2 are SGHVS and FNYEAQ. V dropped 2 bases and J dropped 1 base, with 12 bases sitting between them. The CDR3 nucleotides read TGTGCCAGCAGCTTAAGGCAAGGGGATTCCTACGAGCAGTACTTC. Its protein product is CASSLRQGDSYEQYF. The variable domain in full, with the rest retrieved from reference TRBV7-6 and TRBJ2-7, is GAGVSQSPRYKVTKRGQDVALRCDPISGHVSLYWYRQALGQGPEFLTYFNYEAQQDKSGLPNDRFSAERPEGSISTLTIQRTEQRDSAMYRCASSLRQGDSYEQYFGPGTRLTVT.

The J gene is TRBJ1-4, the V gene TRBV19, with D possibly TRBD1 on 5 matching bases. CDR1 and CDR2 (germline): LNHDA, SQIVND (reference sequence). V was clipped by 7 bases and J by 0 bases, with 15 bases between them. There are 16 residues in the CDR3. CDR3 nucleotide sequence: TGTGCCAGTACCGTAGGGAGGGGAACAACTAATGAAAAACTGTTTTTT. The encoded protein is CASTVGRGTTNEKLFF.

This clone showed up just a few times. The genes are TRBV7-9 and TRBJ2-7; 8 positions match TRBD1. CDR1 SEHNR and CDR2 FQNEAQ come from the germline V gene (reference sequence). This CDR3 region has 14 residues. The V and J ends lost 5 bases and 5 bases, in that order; junction bases with no gene match: 8. CDR3 bases: TGTGCCAGCAGCGAGACAGGGGTACGGGACGAGCAGTACTTC. Its translation is CASSETGVRDEQYF.

The chain recombines TRBV6-5 with TRBJ2-3, with a tentative D call TRBD2 (5 bases). The CDR3 extends over 14 amino acids. V lost 6 bases to trimming and J lost 4 bases, with 14 bases between them. From germline, CDR1 is MNHEY and CDR2 SVGAGI. As DNA, the CDR3 is TGTGCCAGCAGGGAACTAGGCCTTCCAGATACGCAGTATTTT. The encoded protein is CASRELGLPDTQYF.

The chain recombines TRBV11-2 with TRBJ1-2; D is perhaps TRBD1 (6 bases). Germline V CDR1 and CDR2: SGHAT, FQNNGV. This CDR3 is 16 amino acids long. V was cut by 2 bases and J by 4 bases, with 17 bases left in between. The CDR3 sequence: CASSLNIRRGGYGYTF. Written as DNA, the CDR3 is TGTGCCAGCAGCTTAAATATACGCAGGGGTGGCTATGGCTACACCTTC.

This CDR3 is CASRAGNTDTQYF. DNA of the CDR3: TGTGCCAGCCGGGCGGGGAACACAGATACGCAGTATTTT. The V gene is TRBV6-1, the J gene TRBJ2-3, with a possible D match to TRBD2 (6 bases). The CDR3 sequence is 13 residues long. CDR1 and CDR2 (germline): MNHNS, SASEGT. V was trimmed by 8 bases and J by 2 bases, leaving 11 bases between them.

The chain carries TRBV28 and TRBJ2-3; the match to TRBD2 covers 12 bases. Germline lookup yields CDR1 MDHEN and CDR2 SYDVKM. V lost 5 bases and J lost 6; bases outside the gene matches: 12. The CDR3 runs to 17 residues. CDR3 region: CASSPTSSGGGRDTQYF. CDR3 nucleotide sequence: TGTGCCAGCAGTCCTACCTCTAGCGGGGGGGGAAGGGATACGCAGTATTTT. The full variable domain, with the rest looked up from reference TRBV28 and TRBJ2-3, is DVKVTQSSRYLVKRTGEKVFLECVQDMDHENMFWYRQDPGLGLRLIYFSYDVKMKEKGDIPEGYSVSREKKERFSLILESASTNQTSMYLCASSPTSSGGGRDTQYFGPGTRLTVL.

The rearrangement joins TRBV11-2 to TRBJ2-7, with D tentatively TRBD1 (5 bases). The CDR3 is 14 amino acids. The germline V gene encodes CDR1 SGHAT and CDR2 FQNNGV. V lost 2 bases and J lost 2, with 10 bases in between. In nucleotides, the CDR3 is TGTGCCAGCAGCTTAACAGGAGTGACCTACGAGCAGTACTTC. Its protein is CASSLTGVTYEQYF.

The chain recombines TRBV5-1 with TRBJ2-1; TRBD2 agrees at 9 bases. The junction had 3 bases not matched to a gene; V was cut back by 1 base and J by 4 bases. Germline-derived CDR1 and CDR2 are SGHRS and YFSETQ. The CDR3 covers 15 residues. The CDR3, as DNA: TGCGCCAGCAGCTTGTCTACTAGCGGGTACAATGAGCAGTTCTTC. This codes for CASSLSTSGYNEQFF. The full variable domain, with the rest looked up from reference TRBV5-1 and TRBJ2-1, is KAGVTQTPRYLIKTRGQQVTLSCSPISGHRSVSWYQQTPGQGLQFLFEYFSETQRNKGNFPGRFSGRQFSNSRSEMNVSTLELGDSALYLCASSLSTSGYNEQFFGPGTRLTVL.

The V gene is TRBV11-2, the J gene TRBJ2-3; D possibly corresponds to TRBD2 (7 bases). V lost 0 bases, J lost 3 bases, and 10 bases lay in between. CDR1 and CDR2 (germline): SGHAT, FQNNGV. CDR3 size: 15 residues. The CDR3 spells CASSLEGGQTDTQYF. CDR3 bases: TGTGCCAGCAGCTTAGAGGGGGGGCAGACAGATACGCAGTATTTT.

The chain couples TRBV28 to TRBJ1-1, with unresolved D. CDR3 length: 13 residues. V lost 6 bases and J lost 0, with 8 bases in between. Germline V gene sequence: CDR1 MDHEN, CDR2 SYDVKM. The CDR3 DNA is TGTGCCAGCAGGGGCCGCCTGAACACTGAAGCTTTCTTT. Amino acid sequence: CASRGRLNTEAFF.

The chain recombines TRBV10-1 with TRBJ2-2; TRBD2 agrees at 9 bases. The CDR3 spans 15 residues. From germline, CDR1 is WNHNN and CDR2 SYGVQD (reference sequence). V lost 6 bases, J lost 3 bases, and 5 bases stayed unmatched. This CDR3 is CASSPLAGDTGELFF. In DNA, the CDR3 is TGCGCCAGCAGCCCTTTAGCGGGAGACACCGGGGAGCTGTTTTTT.

Remarks on this clone: An end of the junction differs from the germline gene, which may be a read error. The chain recombines TRBV4-2 with TRBJ2-7, with D uncertain. The V gene's germline CDR1 is LGHNA and CDR2 YNFKEQ. The CDR3 is 12 residues long. The DNA of the CDR3 is TGTGCCAGCAGCCAAGGAAACCTAGGTCCTCATTTC. This gives the protein CASSQGNLGPHF.

The chain recombines TRBV1 with TRBJ1-5; the table's D gene call, TRBD1, was not cross checked with the DNA. TRBV1 is listed as a pseudogene. The CDR3 length is 14 residues. The CDR3 sequence is CTSSQDRGIQPQHF. The CDR3 nucleotides are TGCACCAGCAGCCAAGATAGGGGTATTCAGCCCCAGCATTTT.

This sequence joins TRBV6-6 and TRBJ2-1; 10 nucleotides align to TRBD2. Germline V gives CDR1 MNHNY, CDR2 SVGAGI (reference sequence). CDR3 length: 15 amino acids. The ends lost 2 bases at V and 5 bases at J; junction bases unmatched: 3. The DNA of the CDR3 is TGTGCCAGCAGTTACCGGACTAGCGGAAACAATGAGCAGTTCTTC. Encoded protein: CASSYRTSGNNEQFF.

This chain uses TRBV6-1 with TRBJ2-3; D possibly corresponds to TRBD2 (5 bases). This CDR3 region has 14 residues. The V gene's germline CDR1 is MNHNS and CDR2 SASEGT. Deletions cut 2 bases from V and 2 bases from J, with 8 bases between. The CDR3 DNA follows: TGTGCCAGCAGTGAAAGGGAGTTCACAGATACGCAGTATTTT. The encoded protein is CASSEREFTDTQYF.

The chain links TRBV27 to TRBJ1-1; 9 nucleotides agree with TRBD1. The CDR3 runs 13 residues. The germline CDR1 and CDR2 sequences are MNHEY and SMNVEV (reference sequence). Trimming removed 2 bases from V and 7 bases from J; junction bases left unmatched: 2. CDR3 sequence reads: CASSLGDRVEAFF. The CDR3 DNA reads TGTGCCAGCAGTTTAGGGGACAGGGTTGAAGCTTTCTTT.

V is TRBV9 and J is TRBJ1-2, with D maybe TRBD1 (5 bases). Germline V gene lookup returns CDR1 SGDLS and CDR2 YYNGEE. Trimming left V 0 bases short and J 5 bases short, with 17 bases between. The CDR3 is 16 amino acids. CDR3 bases: TGTGCCAGCAGCGTAGGCCCCGCTGGGGGGACTTATGGCTACACCTTC. Residues: CASSVGPAGGTYGYTF.